This TCR beta chain was sequenced during a study of graft-versus-host responses after intestinal transplantation. General observations from the study: There were GvH clones found in recipient marrow, and some of them appeared first in ileum or blood.

About this clone: Its specificity is unknown.

The germline V gene encodes CDR1 SGHTA and CDR2 FQGTGA. The CDR3 spans 14 residues. The V and J ends lost 3 bases and 6 bases respectively, with 9 bases between them. Method: immunoSEQ multiplex PCR; TCRdb's copy keeps in-frame clones and lacks some. The sample shows under 90,000 clones, 75% to 95% of them seen only once. The source of this sequence is a human donor who was the organ donor for an intestinal transplant. The V call is TRBV7-3, the J call TRBJ1-6; D is ambiguous. The sequences come from unstimulated CD4+ T cells sorted from spleen or lymph node cells, collected before transplant. CDR3 region: CASSLTGFNSPLHF. For the CDR3, the DNA is TGTGCCAGCAGCTTGACCGGGTTTAATTCACCCCTCCACTTT.